The following is a T cell receptor (beta chain) sequence with its context. With 3 bases removed from V and 0 bases from J, the gap between germline ends came to 11 bases. This CDR3 is built from 16 residues. Germline loops: CDR1 LGHNA, CDR2 YNFKEQ. The assay was immunoSEQ multiplex PCR, and TCRdb's table has in-frame clones only and misses some. Among around 300,000 clones, around 90% were seen once, and the ten largest hold 0.94%. The data stem from a study of blood T cell repertoires in COVID-19. Background on the study: COVID-19 samples, acute and convalescent, were from the United States, Italy and Spain.

V usage is TRBV4-2 and J usage is TRBJ1-4, with D perhaps TRBD1 (6 bases). Material: peripheral blood. This TCR was sampled from a woman aged 35 to 49 who had recovered from COVID-19. The CDR3 here is CASSQRAGATNEKLFF. The DNA of the CDR3 is TGTGCCAGCAGCCAGCGGGCAGGGGCAACTAATGAAAAACTGTTTTTT.